This TCR beta chain was sequenced in a study of blood T cell repertoires in COVID-19. Background on the study: The United States, Italy and Spain supplied acute and convalescent COVID-19 samples. T cells, B-cell-depleted T cells, or PBMCs provided the cDNA or gDNA that served as material.

The ends were cut back, 4 bases at V and 0 bases at J, with 10 bases in the middle. Per germline, CDR1 ENHRY and CDR2 SYGVKD. The CDR3 contains 15 residues. Authors' analysis steps: Counts of nucleated cells, estimated from reference gene primer amplification, were obtained. TCRdb keeps only in-frame clones here, not all; method: immunoSEQ multiplex PCR. Clone size and V and J calls were adopted from that table, with D and trimming inferred from the DNA. Of around 100,000 clones listed, around 90% were seen once; the top ten hold around 5.4%. This chain joins TRBV10-3 and TRBJ2-1, with D uncertain. Sequencing was done on a sample of peripheral blood. The sequence was collected from a human donor in a cohort sampled during active COVID-19. CDR3 region: CAISGSSSSYNEQFF. The CDR3, as DNA: TGTGCCATCAGTGGAAGTTCGAGCTCCTACAATGAGCAGTTCTTC.